The clone carrying this T cell receptor beta chain occurred a few times. The antigen is unknown. The data derive from a study of human T cells and chemical hapten exposure. CDR1 and CDR2 from the germline V gene are SGHVS and FQNEAQ. V lost 7 bases and J 0 bases, leaving 10 bases between the germline ends. This CDR3 has 14 residues. This sample's time point: patch test 3, about 24 weeks after DPC sensitization. Stated treatment: therapeutic diphenylcyclopropenone sensitization with weekly scalp DPC. Study results and limitations: The count of PT1 expanded TCRs correlated positively with patch test score.

TCRdb analysed the RACE reads with MiXCR anew, one entry per CDR3 protein. The data show roughly 64,000 distinct CDR3 sequences, roughly 11% seen once. The sequencing here drew on whole blood, taken in connection with sensitization to the hapten diphenylcyclopropenone (DPC). This clonotype was obtained from a young woman with alopecia areata. Some clones in this sample may be carry-over from other donors' samples. The chain uses TRBV7-8 and TRBJ1-3; D call uncertain. Here the CDR3 reads CASTSWGSGNTIYF. DNA of the CDR3: TGTGCCAGCACTTCCTGGGGCTCTGGAAACACCATATATTTT.